The 32 T cell receptor beta chains listed next were all sequenced from one sample in a study of T-cell reconstitution after alpha-beta-depleted transplantation in children. Preparation of the TCRbeta library used unique molecular identifiers. TCRdb itself ran the PCR reads through MiXCR, one entry per CDR3 protein. The repertoire includes about 300,000 distinct CDR3 sequences, over 7% of them detected once, and approximately 9.1% sits in the top ten. General observations from the study: Newly produced T cells mostly provided counts and TCRbeta diversity after one year, as hyperexpanded clones declined.

No antigen has been identified for these receptors. This specimen consisted of peripheral blood, obtained 360 days after TCRalphabeta/CD19-depleted stem cell transplant. All receptors derive from a female patient aged 2-9 years who had a stem cell transplant for Fanconi anemia, so the T cells may come from the graft donor.

The sample holds many counts of this clonotype. The rearrangement links TRBV27 to TRBJ2-7; 7 bases are a match to TRBD2. The germline gives CDR1 MNHEY, CDR2 SMNVEV (reference sequence). The CDR3 is made up of 14 amino acids. V trimming: 5 bases; J trimming: 7 bases; junction bases outside the gene matches: 11. The CDR3 spells CASSRRGEAGEQYF. The CDR3 DNA reads TGTGCCAGCAGTAGGAGAGGAGAAGCGGGAGAGCAGTACTTC.

In its sample, this clonotype was seen many times. This chain connects TRBV7-9 to TRBJ1-1, with a weak D call TRBD1 (6 bases). Germline-derived CDR1 and CDR2 are SEHNR and FQNEAQ (reference sequence). V was cut by 5 bases and J by 1 base, with 14 bases left in between. The CDR3 has 15 residues. The CDR3 nucleotides read TGTGCCAGCAGCGGATCGACAGGATGGAACACTGAAGCTTTCTTT. Its translation is CASSGSTGWNTEAFF.

In its sample, this clonotype was seen many times. The chain carries TRBV4-2 and TRBJ1-3; 7 bases are shared with TRBD1. The junction had 8 bases not matched to a gene; V was cut back by 6 bases and J by 0 bases. The germline V gene has CDR1 LGHNA and CDR2 YNFKEQ. The CDR3 length is 16 residues. The DNA of the CDR3 is TGTGCCAGCAGGCCGGGACAGTCCTCCTCTGGAAACACCATATATTTT. It codes for CASRPGQSSSGNTIYF.

This clonotype was found a few times. This chain joins TRBV28 and TRBJ2-7, with unresolved D. Deletions cut 8 bases from V and 1 base from J, with 12 bases between. Germline V gene data show CDR1 as MDHEN and CDR2 as SYDVKM. The CDR3 runs 13 residues. The CDR3 loop reads CASVKAVSYEQYF. CDR3 nucleotide sequence: TGTGCCAGCGTAAAGGCAGTTTCCTACGAGCAGTACTTC.

This clonotype was detected many times. The rearrangement joins TRBV27 to TRBJ2-5; D is ambiguous. Trimming took 5 bases from V and 3 from J, leaving 7 bases between them. The CDR3 is 12 amino acids. CDR1 and CDR2 from the germline V gene are MNHEY and SMNVEV (reference sequence). In nucleotides, the CDR3 is TGTGCCAGCAGTGCCACGAAAGAGACCCAGTACTTC. This sequence encodes CASSATKETQYF.

The rearrangement joins TRBV12-3 or TRBV12-4 to TRBJ2-1; 7 bases are shared with TRBD2. V shed 3 bases and J 3 bases; nucleotides not matched to a gene: 5. CDR3 length equals 15 residues. CDR3 amino acids: CASSFTQRGYNEQFF. CDR3 nucleotides: TGTGCCAGCAGTTTCACCCAGCGGGGCTACAATGAGCAGTTCTTC.

This clonotype was observed a handful of times. CDR3 loop: CASSLGFPLLLGNEQFF. CDR3 DNA sequence: TGTGCCAGCAGTTTGGGGTTCCCCCTGCTTCTAGGGAATGAGCAGTTCTTC. The chain carries TRBV28 and TRBJ2-1; D gene ambiguous. Germline CDR1 MDHEN, CDR2 SYDVKM. The CDR3 extends over 17 amino acids. Trimming took 3 bases from V and 7 from J, leaving 22 bases between them.

This clonotype was picked up many times. The chain couples TRBV20-1 to TRBJ2-5; 7 positions match TRBD1. Germline CDR1 and CDR2: DFQATT and SNEGSKA (reference sequence). J was trimmed by 9 bases and V by 6 bases; bases with no gene match: 7. This CDR3 has 11 residues. Written as DNA, the CDR3 is TGCAGTGCAAGGGGGCCACTAGCCCAGTACTTC. It specifies CSARGPLAQYF.

Only a few counts were recorded for this clonotype. The chain's CDR3 is CASSTRGNTQYF. In DNA, the CDR3 is TGTGCCAGCAGCACACGGGGGAATACGCAGTATTTT. This chain links TRBV3-1 with TRBJ2-3; D might be TRBD2 (6 bases). Germline V CDR1 and CDR2: LGHDT, YNNKEL (reference sequence). Trimming left V 5 bases short and J 7 bases short, with 10 bases between. This CDR3 is 12 amino acids long.

The CDR3: CATSDPGSRGKNIQYF. The CDR3 nucleotides read TGTGCCACCAGTGACCCCGGCTCCCGGGGTAAAAACATTCAGTACTTC. The chain uses TRBV24-1 and TRBJ2-4, with a tentative D call TRBD2 (5 bases). Trimming took off 4 bases at V and 4 bases at J, with 16 bases between the two ends. Germline CDR1 is KGHDR and CDR2 is SFDVKD. This CDR3 spans 16 amino acids.

This clonotype was observed at least ten times. The chain has TRBV5-1 and TRBJ2-7; D not certain. CDR3 length equals 13 residues. Germline CDR1 SGHRS, CDR2 YFSETQ. Trimming took 1 base from V and 0 from J, leaving 5 bases between them. The CDR3 nucleotides are TGCGCCAGCAGCTTGACAAACTCCTACGAGCAGTACTTC. This gives the protein CASSLTNSYEQYF.

Only a few counts were recorded for this clonotype. The J gene is TRBJ1-6, the V gene TRBV12-3 or TRBV12-4; no clear D gene. The V end lost 2 bases, the J end lost 7 bases, and 6 bases lay between the germline ends. This CDR3 is built from 13 residues. DNA of the CDR3: TGTGCCAGCAGTTTAACAGTGAATTCACCCCTCCACTTT. This sequence encodes CASSLTVNSPLHF.

This clonotype was detected many times. CDR3 nucleotides: TGTGCTAGTGGTTTCATTTCGGTCGACAGGGGTATAATCAATGAGCAGTTCTTC. It is translated as CASGFISVDRGIINEQFF. The chain employs TRBV12-5 and TRBJ2-1; 8 bases are a match to TRBD1. From germline, CDR1 is LGHNT and CDR2 FRNRAP. V lost 3 bases and J lost 6; bases outside the gene matches: 16. The CDR3 spans 18 residues.

The table lists this clonotype with many counts. The V call is TRBV20-1, the J call TRBJ2-1, with TRBD2 identical over 11 bases. This CDR3 is 15 amino acids long. V trimming: 2 bases; J trimming: 9 bases; junction bases outside the gene matches: 9. CDR1 is DFQATT, CDR2 SNEGSKA, per germline (reference sequence). As DNA, the CDR3 is TGCAGTGCTAGACCTATACTAGCGGGAGTTGGTGAGCAGTTCTTC. Encoded protein: CSARPILAGVGEQFF.

This clonotype has a handful of counts. The rearrangement uses TRBV6-1 and TRBJ2-3; D might be TRBD1 (6 bases). The V and J ends lost 6 bases and 0 bases respectively, with 22 bases between them. Germline V gene sequence: CDR1 MNHNS, CDR2 SASEGT. This CDR3 region has 18 residues. This CDR3 is CASRRQVVSTPSTDTQYF. Here the CDR3 DNA reads TGTGCCAGCAGGAGACAGGTTGTCTCAACGCCGAGCACAGATACGCAGTATTTT.

This clonotype was detected a few times. This rearrangement joins TRBV6-1 to TRBJ1-2; D is uncertain. The V gene's germline CDR1 is MNHNS and CDR2 SASEGT. Trimming took off 2 bases at V and 7 bases at J, with 5 bases between the two ends. The CDR3 contains 11 residues. The chain's CDR3 is CASSELGGYTF. CDR3 DNA sequence: TGTGCCAGCAGTGAACTCGGTGGCTACACCTTC.

This clonotype showed up just once. Being one base from a much bigger clone, this may be a read error. This chain links TRBV15 with TRBJ1-2; D is perhaps TRBD1 (5 bases). The CDR3 runs to 15 residues. Looked up from germline, CDR1 is LNHNV and CDR2 is YYDKDF (reference sequence). The ends were cut back, 0 bases at V and 7 bases at J, with 15 bases in the middle. This CDR3 is CATSRDAGPARGYTF. The CDR3 nucleotides are TGTGCCACCAGCAGAGACGCGGGACCTGCGCGTGGCTACACCTTC.

In this sample, this clonotype turned up many times. The chain recombines TRBV5-1 with TRBJ2-3; tentatively, D is TRBD2 (5 bases). CDR3 length: 15 amino acids. V was cut by 2 bases and J by 0 bases, with 10 bases left in between. Germline V gene data show CDR1 as SGHRS and CDR2 as YFSETQ. The CDR3 nucleotides are TGCGCCAGCAGCTTCAGCGGCCTAAGCACAGATACGCAGTATTTT. Protein sequence: CASSFSGLSTDTQYF.

This clonotype has at least ten counts. The CDR3 coding sequence is TGTGCCAGCAGCTTAAACGTCTGGGAAGGCGCCACTGAAGCTTTCTTT. Translation: CASSLNVWEGATEAFF. V usage is TRBV7-9 and J usage is TRBJ1-1; D uncertain. V dropped 2 bases and J dropped 4 bases, with 17 bases sitting between them. Germline V CDR1 and CDR2: SEHNR, FQNEAQ (reference sequence). This CDR3 spans 16 amino acids.

This clonotype has a count of ten or more. The chain combines TRBV4-3 with TRBJ2-5; D not resolved. Germline V gene sequence: CDR1 LGHNA, CDR2 YSLEER. The CDR3 covers 17 residues. Trimming cost V 0 bases and J 2 bases, with 16 bases left between them. The CDR3: CASSQEGPSASQETQYF. For the CDR3, the DNA is TGCGCCAGCAGCCAAGAAGGACCCAGCGCCTCTCAAGAGACCCAGTACTTC.

This clonotype was detected a few times. The chain joins TRBV2 to TRBJ2-1; D is possibly TRBD1 (6 bases). V was cut by 6 bases and J by 4 bases, with 19 bases left in between. Germline V gene sequence: CDR1 SNHLY, CDR2 FYNNEI. The CDR3 consists of 16 residues. This CDR3 is CASRRDGVRGYNEQFF. Here the CDR3 DNA reads TGTGCCAGCAGGAGGGATGGGGTAAGGGGGTACAATGAGCAGTTCTTC.

The genes are TRBV21-1 and TRBJ2-2; TRBD2, the D gene given by the table, was not confirmed from the DNA. TRBV21-1 is flagged as a pseudogene. There are 17 residues in the CDR3. The CDR3 DNA follows: TGTGCCAGCAGCAAAGGGCGAGAGGGCTGGGGCACCGGGGAGCTGTTTTTT. Its translation: CASSKGREGWGTGELFF.

This clonotype was counted many times. The chain is built from TRBV5-1 and TRBJ1-2; a weak D match, TRBD1 (5 bases). The germline CDR1 and CDR2 sequences are SGHRS and YFSETQ. V lost 3 bases to trimming and J lost 9 bases, with 24 bases between them. The CDR3 sequence is 16 residues long. CDR3 loop: CASSSEPTGTALSYTF. CDR3 bases: TGCGCCAGCAGCTCTGAACCAACCGGGACGGCTCTGAGCTACACCTTC.

This clonotype occurred many times. The CDR3: CASDRDRGSLEQYF. CDR3 DNA: TGTGCCAGTGACCGGGACAGGGGTTCTCTTGAGCAGTACTTC. The rearrangement joins TRBV28 to TRBJ2-7; TRBD1 agrees at 10 bases. Germline lookup yields CDR1 MDHEN and CDR2 SYDVKM. V shed 9 bases, J shed 7 bases, and the junction held 12 bases outside the gene matches. This CDR3 is 14 amino acids long.

This clonotype was detected ten times or more. The genes are TRBV12-3 or TRBV12-4 and TRBJ1-1; no clear D. The CDR3 runs 13 residues. V shed 6 bases and J shed 0 bases, with 8 bases lying between them. The CDR3 reads CASSPIMNTEAFF. CDR3 coding DNA: TGTGCCAGCAGCCCAATTATGAACACTGAAGCTTTCTTT.

This clonotype has more than one count but fewer than ten. The chain employs TRBV7-9 and TRBJ1-6; a possible D gene is TRBD1 (6 bases). Trimming cost V 3 bases and J 7 bases, with 10 bases left between them. CDR1 and CDR2 (germline): SEHNR, FQNEAQ (reference sequence). This CDR3 has 14 residues. The CDR3 protein is CASSFPGGNSPLHF. CDR3 DNA: TGTGCCAGCAGCTTCCCCGGGGGCAATTCACCCCTCCACTTT.

In this sample, this clonotype turned up many times. V gene TRBV6-1 combines with J gene TRBJ2-1, with 10 bases aligning to TRBD1. The CDR3 sequence is 15 residues long. Germline V gene lookup returns CDR1 MNHNS and CDR2 SASEGT. Trimming at V came to 6 bases and at J to 7 bases, leaving 9 bases not matched to a gene. In DNA, the CDR3 is TGTGCCAGCAGCTCACCGGGACAGGGGTATAATGAGCAGTTCTTC. This encodes CASSSPGQGYNEQFF.

V and J are TRBV5-4 and TRBJ2-5; TRBD2 is a possible D gene (5 bases). From germline, CDR1 is SGHNT and CDR2 YYREEE (reference sequence). The V end was cut by 0 bases, the J end by 1 base, with 10 bases between. This CDR3 region has 15 residues. The chain's CDR3 is CASSLGLGSQETQYF. CDR3 DNA: TGTGCCAGCAGCTTGGGGCTAGGGAGCCAAGAGACCCAGTACTTC.

The V and J genes are TRBV18 and TRBJ2-2; tentatively, D is TRBD1 (8 bases). V lost 3 bases and J 2 bases, leaving 16 bases between the germline ends. CDR1 and CDR2 (germline): KGHSH, LQKENI. The CDR3 has 17 amino acids. CDR3 residues: CASSPGGTGGNTGELFF. In nucleotides, the CDR3 is TGTGCCAGCTCACCGGGGGGGACAGGCGGAAACACCGGGGAGCTGTTTTTT.

This chain links TRBV29-1 with TRBJ2-2; D is unresolved. Trimming removed 5 bases at V and 6 bases at J, with 10 bases between. CDR1 is SQVTM, CDR2 ANQGSEA, per germline. This CDR3 comprises 12 residues. CDR3 residues: CSVPTRSGELFF. Here the CDR3 DNA reads TGCAGCGTTCCGACACGATCCGGGGAGCTGTTTTTT.

The chain has TRBV20-1 and TRBJ2-3; TRBD2 matches at 8 bases. The CDR3 loop spans 14 amino acids. Germline V gives CDR1 DFQATT, CDR2 SNEGSKA (reference sequence). The trim removed 3 bases at V and 4 bases at J, leaving 6 bases unmatched. The CDR3 protein is CSASRGGDADTQYF. In nucleotides, the CDR3 is TGCAGTGCTAGTCGGGGGGGGGACGCAGATACGCAGTATTTT.

This clonotype was counted only a few times. The gene calls are TRBV7-6 and TRBJ1-1, with D possibly matching TRBD1 (5 bases). V gave up 5 bases and J gave up 5 bases, with 15 bases separating them. This CDR3 region has 14 residues. From germline, CDR1 is SGHVS and CDR2 FNYEAQ. In DNA, the CDR3 is TGTGCCAGCAGCCAAAACGGGGGGGTTACTGAAGCTTTCTTT. As protein: CASSQNGGVTEAFF.